The 19 T cell receptor beta chains below come from one sample, sequenced in a study of technical replicates of blood from four donors. The assay was immunoSEQ multiplex PCR, and TCRdb's table has in-frame clones only and misses some. Of more than 70,000 clones in the sample, about 90% were seen once. The sample taken for sequencing was T cells isolated from PBMCs. The receptors here all came from a human donor in good health.

This clone was detected only once. The J gene is TRBJ2-7, the V gene TRBV4-1, with 8 nucleotides matching TRBD2. Germline CDR1 reads MGHRA; CDR2 reads YSYEKL. V was pared by 3 bases and J by 7 bases, with 11 bases of the junction left unmatched. The CDR3 covers 15 residues. In nucleotides, the CDR3 is TGCGCCAGCAGCCACCGGGCCGGGGGGGCATGGGAGCAGTACTTC. It specifies CASSHRAGGAWEQYF.

The chain uses TRBV7-9 and TRBJ2-1; D unresolved. The ends were cut back, 0 bases at V and 7 bases at J, with 7 bases in the middle. The CDR3 extends over 13 amino acids. CDR1 is SEHNR, CDR2 FQNEAQ, per germline (reference sequence). In DNA, the CDR3 is TGTGCCAGCAGCTTAGCGATCGGGAATGAGCAGTTCTTC. Protein product: CASSLAIGNEQFF.

The genes are TRBV6-5 and TRBJ1-5, with D possibly being TRBD1 (5 bases). The CDR3 contains 14 residues. V was clipped by 2 bases and J by 4 bases, with 9 bases between them. CDR1 and CDR2 (germline): MNHEY, SVGAGI. The CDR3 spells CASSYTGENQPQHF. DNA of the CDR3: TGTGCCAGCAGTTACACAGGTGAAAATCAGCCCCAGCATTTT.

This sequence joins TRBV27 and TRBJ1-1, with a weak D call TRBD1 (6 bases). The CDR3 runs 14 residues. Germline CDR1 and CDR2: MNHEY and SMNVEV (reference sequence). Deletions cut 6 bases from V and 2 bases from J, with 13 bases between. The CDR3 bases are TGTGCCAGCAGAGTTTCAGGGGTCAACACTGAAGCTTTCTTT. This translates into CASRVSGVNTEAFF.

J is TRBJ2-2 and V is TRBV27, with 11 bases aligning to TRBD2. CDR3 length: 18 residues. Looked up from germline, CDR1 is MNHEY and CDR2 is SMNVEV (reference sequence). J was trimmed by 5 bases and V by 3 bases; bases with no gene match: 11. The CDR3 spells CASSFSGLAVFGTGELFF. CDR3 in DNA: TGTGCCAGCAGTTTCTCGGGACTAGCGGTCTTCGGGACCGGGGAGCTGTTTTTT.

The rearrangement links TRBV7-8 to TRBJ2-5, with 13 bases fitting TRBD2. CDR3 size: 16 residues. The J segment lost 2 bases and the V segment lost 1 base, leaving 1 base of the junction unmatched. The germline gives CDR1 SGHVS, CDR2 FQNEAQ. DNA for the CDR3: TGTGCCAGCAGCTTAGGGACTAGCGGGGGACAAGAGACCCAGTACTTC. Translated, it gives CASSLGTSGGQETQYF.

The V call is TRBV5-6, the J call TRBJ1-5, with D maybe TRBD1 (6 bases). Trimming took off 3 bases at V and 5 bases at J, with 15 bases between the two ends. Germline V lookup: CDR1 SGHDT, CDR2 YYEEEE. The CDR3 is 15 residues long. Written as DNA, the CDR3 is TGTGCCAGCAGCTCAGTACAGGGTATCGATCAGCCCCAGCATTTT. It is translated as CASSSVQGIDQPQHF.

The chain is built from TRBV2 and TRBJ2-3, with 9 nucleotides matching TRBD2. There are 15 residues in the CDR3. Germline CDR1 reads SNHLY; CDR2 reads FYNNEI. The ends lost 3 bases at V and 5 bases at J; junction bases unmatched: 6. The CDR3 nucleotides read TGTGCCAGCAGTGATGGCGGGGGGGCCGGAGATACGCAGTATTTT. Translated: CASSDGGGAGDTQYF.

This sequence joins TRBV7-8 and TRBJ1-1, with D possibly matching TRBD1 (6 bases). The CDR3 sequence is 15 residues long. The V end was cut by 3 bases, the J end by 6 bases, with 17 bases between. The germline V gene has CDR1 SGHVS and CDR2 FQNEAQ. CDR3 in DNA: TGTGCCAGCAGCTTCAGTACAGGGCCTTTGGCTGAAGCTTTCTTT. Its translation: CASSFSTGPLAEAFF.

The chain links TRBV15 to TRBJ2-7, with TRBD1 matching over 7 bases. The CDR3 has 15 residues. Per germline, CDR1 LNHNV and CDR2 YYDKDF (reference sequence). J gave up 0 bases and V 0 bases, and 2 bases lay outside the gene matches. The CDR3 DNA follows: TGTGCCACCAGCAGAGATCGGGACAGCTCCTACGAGCAGTACTTC. It codes for CATSRDRDSSYEQYF.

The chain employs TRBV5-1 and TRBJ1-5, with D unresolved. Trimming shortened V by 4 bases and J by 6 bases, and 17 bases separated the two germline ends. The length of the CDR3 is 15 residues. CDR1 is SGHRS and CDR2 is YFSETQ in the germline V gene. The CDR3 spells CASSEMGEVPQPQHF. For the CDR3, the DNA is TGCGCCAGCAGCGAGATGGGTGAGGTGCCTCAGCCCCAGCATTTT.

This sequence joins TRBV6-1 and TRBJ2-3; tentatively, D is TRBD1 (5 bases). Trimming shortened V by 3 bases and J by 0 bases, and 10 bases separated the two germline ends. From germline, CDR1 is MNHNS and CDR2 SASEGT. The CDR3 contains 15 residues. The CDR3, as DNA: TGTGCCAGCAGTGAGAGACAGTCGAGCACAGATACGCAGTATTTT. Its protein is CASSERQSSTDTQYF.

CDR3 DNA sequence: TGTGCCAGCAGCGTGTACAGGGGGCGGGTGAACACTGAAGCTTTCTTT. Its protein is CASSVYRGRVNTEAFF. The chain links TRBV11-2 to TRBJ1-1; 9 nucleotides line up with TRBD1. The V gene end was trimmed by 5 bases and the J gene end by 0 bases; junction bases not matched to a gene: 7. This CDR3 region has 16 residues. Germline lookup yields CDR1 SGHAT and CDR2 FQNNGV.

The genes are TRBV15 and TRBJ2-3, with TRBD2 identical over 10 bases. Trimming cost V 0 bases and J 0 bases; bases outside gene matches: 12. Germline values: CDR1 LNHNV, CDR2 YYDKDF (reference sequence). The CDR3 runs to 20 residues. The CDR3 loop is CATSRDSTSGPGWSTDTQYF. Written as DNA, the CDR3 is TGTGCCACCAGCAGAGATTCGACTAGCGGGCCCGGATGGAGCACAGATACGCAGTATTTT.

The genes are TRBV29-1 and TRBJ2-1, with D perhaps matching TRBD2 (5 bases). This CDR3 contains 13 residues. Trimming shortened V by 4 bases and J by 8 bases, and 15 bases separated the two germline ends. In germline, CDR1 is SQVTM, CDR2 ANQGSEA. This CDR3 is CSVAYSEGDEQFF. The DNA for the CDR3 is TGCAGCGTTGCTTACTCTGAGGGCGATGAGCAGTTCTTC.

The V call is TRBV30, the J call TRBJ1-6, with D maybe TRBD1 (5 bases). The ends were cut back, 4 bases at V and 10 bases at J, with 14 bases in the middle. CDR3 length equals 13 residues. CDR1 and CDR2 from the germline V gene are GTSNPN and SVGIG (reference sequence). CDR3 loop: CAWKGVSGSPLHF. The DNA for the CDR3 is TGTGCCTGGAAGGGCGTGTCAGGGTCACCCCTCCACTTT.

V usage is TRBV5-1 and J usage is TRBJ2-1, with 11 nucleotides matching TRBD1. Per the germline V gene, CDR1 is SGHRS and CDR2 is YFSETQ. V trimming: 5 bases; J trimming: 1 base; junction bases outside the gene matches: 23. The CDR3 contains 22 residues. The CDR3 sequence is CASRRTLWRDRGYRGSYNEQFF. CDR3 coding DNA: TGCGCCAGCAGACGGACCCTTTGGCGGGACAGGGGGTATAGGGGGTCCTACAATGAGCAGTTCTTC. The variable domain in full, with the rest retrieved from reference TRBV5-1 and TRBJ2-1, is KAGVTQTPRYLIKTRGQQVTLSCSPISGHRSVSWYQQTPGQGLQFLFEYFSETQRNKGNFPGRFSGRQFSNSRSEMNVSTLELGDSALYLCASRRTLWRDRGYRGSYNEQFFGPGTRLTVL.

The chain has TRBV6-5 and TRBJ1-1; the D gene is possibly TRBD1 (6 bases). Trimming took 6 bases from V and 3 from J, leaving 11 bases between them. The CDR3 runs 13 residues. Germline V gene data show CDR1 as MNHEY and CDR2 as SVGAGI. DNA of the CDR3: TGTGCCAGCAGGGGACAAGGGGACACTGAAGCTTTCTTT. Translation: CASRGQGDTEAFF.

This chain uses TRBV6-1 with TRBJ2-1; TRBD2 agrees at 9 bases. This CDR3 is built from 15 residues. V lost 6 bases to trimming and J lost 4 bases; unmatched junction nucleotides: 7. Germline assignment: CDR1 MNHNS and CDR2 SASEGT. The CDR3, as DNA: TGTGCCAGCAGGGACCTAGCGGGACCTTACAATGAGCAGTTCTTC. This sequence encodes CASRDLAGPYNEQFF.